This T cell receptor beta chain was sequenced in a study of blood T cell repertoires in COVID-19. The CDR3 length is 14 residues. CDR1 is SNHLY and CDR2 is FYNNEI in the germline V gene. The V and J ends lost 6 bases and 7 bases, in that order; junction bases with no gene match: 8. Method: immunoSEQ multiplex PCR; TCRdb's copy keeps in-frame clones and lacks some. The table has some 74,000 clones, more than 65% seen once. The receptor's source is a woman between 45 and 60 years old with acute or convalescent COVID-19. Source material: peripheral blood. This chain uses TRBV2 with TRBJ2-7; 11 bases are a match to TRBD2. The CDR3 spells CASRPTSGSGEQYF. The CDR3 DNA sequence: TGTGCCAGCAGGCCAACTAGCGGGAGTGGTGAGCAGTACTTC.